This TCR beta chain derives from a study of cytomegalovirus exposure and HLA in healthy donors. V was shortened by 7 bases and J by 2 bases, with 15 bases between the two germline ends. Germline lookup yields CDR1 MNHGY and CDR2 SVAAGI. The CDR3 contains 15 residues. General study results and limits: The Asian-associated ancestry cluster reportedly had fewer N-insertions than the roughly 670-donor mean in a later analysis. A later analysis appeared to link common viral pathogens to several of the most significant clusters. It is likely that the observed cluster of highly shared sequence variants was a sequencing artifact.

PCR was performed using 60 Vbeta and 13 Jbeta primers. Assay: immunoSEQ multiplex PCR; the TCRdb copy retains only in-frame clones and omits some. The sample consists of some 170,000 clones, roughly four fifths of them appearing once. Comment on this clone: As yet, its antigen is unknown.

Specimen: PBMCs. The V and J genes are TRBV6-9 and TRBJ1-5, with a possible D match to TRBD1 (6 bases). The clonotype originates from a woman aged 40 to 50 in good health and CMV-seronegative. The CDR3 bases are TGTGCCAGCATCATCCGGGACAAACGCAATCAGCCCCAGCATTTT. It codes for CASIIRDKRNQPQHF.